The clone carrying this TCR beta chain came up once. Trimming pared 4 bases from V and 2 bases from J, leaving 14 bases between. Looked up from germline, CDR1 is SGHTA and CDR2 is FQGNSA. The CDR3 extends over 15 amino acids. This sample is drawn from a study of blood T cells in healthy people across ages. A second PCR, run for roughly 7 to 12 cycles, used a sample-barcoded 5' primer plus a J-beta primer mix. In TCRdb, the 5' RACE reads were re-called with MiXCR into one record per CDR3 protein. The repertoire holds around 2 million distinct CDR3 sequences, with roughly 43% as singletons. This receptor was identified in a human donor in good health. The sequenced sample was blood. The rearrangement joins TRBV7-2 to TRBJ2-5; possibly TRBD1 for D (7 bases). CDR3 sequence: CASSYRGGDQETQYF. In nucleotides, the CDR3 is TGTGCCAGCAGCTACAGGGGAGGAGATCAAGAGACCCAGTACTTC.